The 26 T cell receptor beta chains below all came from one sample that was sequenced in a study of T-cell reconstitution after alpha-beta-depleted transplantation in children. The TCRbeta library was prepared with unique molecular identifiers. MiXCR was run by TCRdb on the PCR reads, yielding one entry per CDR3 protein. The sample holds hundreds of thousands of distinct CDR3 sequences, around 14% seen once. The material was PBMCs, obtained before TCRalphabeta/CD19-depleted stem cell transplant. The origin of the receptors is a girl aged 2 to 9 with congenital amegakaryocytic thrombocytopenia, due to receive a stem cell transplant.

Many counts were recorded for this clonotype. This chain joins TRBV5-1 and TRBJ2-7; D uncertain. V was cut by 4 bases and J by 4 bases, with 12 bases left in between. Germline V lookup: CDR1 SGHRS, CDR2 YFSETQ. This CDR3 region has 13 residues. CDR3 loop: CASSINPVYEQYF. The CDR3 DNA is TGCGCCAGCAGCATCAATCCGGTTTACGAGCAGTACTTC.

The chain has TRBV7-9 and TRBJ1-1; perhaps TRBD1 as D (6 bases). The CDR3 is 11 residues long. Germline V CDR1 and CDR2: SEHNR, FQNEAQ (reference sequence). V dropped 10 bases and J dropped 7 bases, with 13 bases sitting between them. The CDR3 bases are TGTGCCATACTCTCAGGGGTTGAAGCTTTCTTT. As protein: CAILSGVEAFF.

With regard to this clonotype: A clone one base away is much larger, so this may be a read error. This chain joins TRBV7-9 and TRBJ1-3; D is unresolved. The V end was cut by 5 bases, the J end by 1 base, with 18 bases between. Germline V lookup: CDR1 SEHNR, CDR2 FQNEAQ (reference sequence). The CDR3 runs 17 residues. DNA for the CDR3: TGTGCCAGCAGCCCCTCATGGGGTCCCCTATCTGGAAACACCATATATTTT. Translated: CASSPSWGPLSGNTIYF.

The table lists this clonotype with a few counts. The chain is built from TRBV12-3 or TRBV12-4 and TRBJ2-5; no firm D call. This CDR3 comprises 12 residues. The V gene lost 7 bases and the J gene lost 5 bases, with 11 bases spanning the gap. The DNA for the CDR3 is TGTGCCAGCACCCAGGCCGGTGAGACCCAGTACTTC. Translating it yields CASTQAGETQYF.

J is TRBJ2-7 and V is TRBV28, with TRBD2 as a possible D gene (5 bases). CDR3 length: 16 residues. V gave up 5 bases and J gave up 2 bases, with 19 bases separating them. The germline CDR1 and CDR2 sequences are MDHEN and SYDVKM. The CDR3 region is CASSPGMGMSPYEQYF. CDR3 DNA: TGTGCCAGCAGTCCGGGAATGGGGATGAGCCCCTACGAGCAGTACTTC.

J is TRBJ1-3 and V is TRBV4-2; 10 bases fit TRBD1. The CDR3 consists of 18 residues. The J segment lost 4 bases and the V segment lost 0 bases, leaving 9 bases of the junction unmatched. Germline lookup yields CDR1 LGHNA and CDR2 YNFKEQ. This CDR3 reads CASSQDLAGTGAGNTIYF. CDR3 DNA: TGTGCCAGCAGCCAAGACCTAGCCGGGACAGGGGCCGGAAACACCATATATTTT.

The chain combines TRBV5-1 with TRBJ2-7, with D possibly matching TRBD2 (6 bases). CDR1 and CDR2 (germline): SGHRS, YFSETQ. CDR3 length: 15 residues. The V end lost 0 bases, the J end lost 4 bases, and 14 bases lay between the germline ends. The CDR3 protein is CASSLGDELAYEQYF. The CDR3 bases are TGCGCCAGCAGCTTGGGTGACGAACTAGCATACGAGCAGTACTTC.

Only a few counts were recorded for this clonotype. The CDR3 coding sequence is TGCAGTGCTAAGACAGCGCTTAATGAAAAACTGTTTTTT. Translation gives CSAKTALNEKLFF. The rearrangement links TRBV20-1 to TRBJ1-4; possibly TRBD1 for D (5 bases). Germline loops: CDR1 DFQATT, CDR2 SNEGSKA (reference sequence). This CDR3 is 13 amino acids long. Trimming pared 4 bases from V and 4 bases from J, leaving 10 bases between.

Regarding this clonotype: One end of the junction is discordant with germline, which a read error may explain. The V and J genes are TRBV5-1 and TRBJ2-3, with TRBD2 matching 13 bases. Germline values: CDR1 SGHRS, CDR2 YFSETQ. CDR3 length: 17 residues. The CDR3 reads CASSPIRTSGSADTLYF. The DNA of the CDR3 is TGCGCCAGCAGCCCGATCCGGACTAGCGGGAGTGCAGATACGCTGTATTTT.

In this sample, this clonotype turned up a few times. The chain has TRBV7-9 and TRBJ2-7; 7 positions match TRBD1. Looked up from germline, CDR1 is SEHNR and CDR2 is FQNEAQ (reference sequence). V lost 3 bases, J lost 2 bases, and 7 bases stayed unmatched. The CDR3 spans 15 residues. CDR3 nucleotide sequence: TGTGCCAGCAGCTTGAAGGGACAGTGGACCTACGAGCAGTACTTC. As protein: CASSLKGQWTYEQYF.

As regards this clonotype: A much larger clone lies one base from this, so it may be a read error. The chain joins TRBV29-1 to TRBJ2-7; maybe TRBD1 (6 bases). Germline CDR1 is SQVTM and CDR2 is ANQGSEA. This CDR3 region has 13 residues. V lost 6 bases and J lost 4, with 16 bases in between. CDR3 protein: CSVRGGVTYEQYF. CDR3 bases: TGCAGCGTCAGAGGGGGAGTAACTTACGAGCAGTACTTC.

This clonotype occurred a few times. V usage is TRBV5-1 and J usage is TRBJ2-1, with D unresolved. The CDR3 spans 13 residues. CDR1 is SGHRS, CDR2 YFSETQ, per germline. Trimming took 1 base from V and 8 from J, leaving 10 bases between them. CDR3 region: CASSLLGWDEQFF. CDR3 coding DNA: TGCGCCAGCAGCTTGTTGGGGTGGGATGAGCAGTTCTTC.

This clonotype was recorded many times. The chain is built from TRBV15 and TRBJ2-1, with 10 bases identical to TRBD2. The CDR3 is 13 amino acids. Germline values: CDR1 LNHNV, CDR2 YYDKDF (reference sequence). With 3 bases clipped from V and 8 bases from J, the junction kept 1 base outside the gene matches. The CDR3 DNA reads TGTGCCACCAGCAGGGGGACTAGCGATGAGCAGTTCTTC. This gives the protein CATSRGTSDEQFF.

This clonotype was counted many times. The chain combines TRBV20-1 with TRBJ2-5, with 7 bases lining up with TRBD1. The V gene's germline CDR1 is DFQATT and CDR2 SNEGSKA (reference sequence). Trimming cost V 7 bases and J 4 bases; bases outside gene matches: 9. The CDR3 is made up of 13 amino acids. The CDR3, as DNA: TGCAGTGGACAGACAGGGACCATAGAGACCCAGTACTTC. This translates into CSGQTGTIETQYF.

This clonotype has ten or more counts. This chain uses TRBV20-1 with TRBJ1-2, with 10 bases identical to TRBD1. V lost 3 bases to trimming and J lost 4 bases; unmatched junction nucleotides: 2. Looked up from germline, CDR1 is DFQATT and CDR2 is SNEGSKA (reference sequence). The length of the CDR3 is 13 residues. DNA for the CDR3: TGCAGTGCTAGGACAGGGGGCGGCTATGGCTACACCTTC. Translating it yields CSARTGGGYGYTF.

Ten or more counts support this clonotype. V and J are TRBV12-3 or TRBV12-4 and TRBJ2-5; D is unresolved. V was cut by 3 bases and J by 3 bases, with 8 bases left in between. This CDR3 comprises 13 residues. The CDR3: CASSFGEKETQYF. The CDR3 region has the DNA TGTGCCAGCAGTTTTGGGGAAAAAGAGACCCAGTACTTC.

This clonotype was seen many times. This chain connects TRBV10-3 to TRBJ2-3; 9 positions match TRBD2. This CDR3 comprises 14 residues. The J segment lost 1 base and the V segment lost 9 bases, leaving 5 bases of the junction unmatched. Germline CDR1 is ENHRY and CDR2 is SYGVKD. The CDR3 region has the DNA TGTGCCATTACTAAGCGGGAGGGCACAGATACGCAGTATTTT. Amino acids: CAITKREGTDTQYF.

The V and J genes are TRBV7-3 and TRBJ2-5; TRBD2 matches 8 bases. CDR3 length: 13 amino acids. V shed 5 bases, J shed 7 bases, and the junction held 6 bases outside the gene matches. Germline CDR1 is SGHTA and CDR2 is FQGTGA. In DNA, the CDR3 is TGTGCCAGCAGCCCTATAGCGGGAACGACCCAGTACTTC. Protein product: CASSPIAGTTQYF.

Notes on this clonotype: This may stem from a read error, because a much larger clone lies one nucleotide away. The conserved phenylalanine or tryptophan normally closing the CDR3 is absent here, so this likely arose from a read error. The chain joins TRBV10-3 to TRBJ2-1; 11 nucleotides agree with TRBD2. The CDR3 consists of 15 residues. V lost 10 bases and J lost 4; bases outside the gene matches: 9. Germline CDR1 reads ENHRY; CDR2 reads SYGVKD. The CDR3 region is CATITGTSGYNEQFS. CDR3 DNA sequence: TGTGCCACCATTACCGGGACTAGCGGATACAATGAGCAGTTCTCC.

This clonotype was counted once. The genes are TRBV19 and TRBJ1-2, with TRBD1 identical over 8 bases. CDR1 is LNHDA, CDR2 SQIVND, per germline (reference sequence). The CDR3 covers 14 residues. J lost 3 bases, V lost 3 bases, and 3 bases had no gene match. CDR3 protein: CASSIGTGDYGYTF. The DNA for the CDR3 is TGTGCCAGTAGTATCGGGACAGGAGACTATGGCTACACCTTC.

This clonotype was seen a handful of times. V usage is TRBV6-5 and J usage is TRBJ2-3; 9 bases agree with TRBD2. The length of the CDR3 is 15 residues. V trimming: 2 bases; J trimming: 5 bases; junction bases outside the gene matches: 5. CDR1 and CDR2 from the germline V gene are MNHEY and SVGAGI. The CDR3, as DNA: TGTGCCAGCAGTTACGCGGGAGGGGCCGGAGATACGCAGTATTTT. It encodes CASSYAGGAGDTQYF.

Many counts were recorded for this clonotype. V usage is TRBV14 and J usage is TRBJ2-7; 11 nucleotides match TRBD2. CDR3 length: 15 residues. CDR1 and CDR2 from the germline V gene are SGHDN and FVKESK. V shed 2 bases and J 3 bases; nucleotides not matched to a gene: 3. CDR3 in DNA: TGTGCCAGCAGCCAAACTAGCGGGAGTGTCTACGAGCAGTACTTC. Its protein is CASSQTSGSVYEQYF.

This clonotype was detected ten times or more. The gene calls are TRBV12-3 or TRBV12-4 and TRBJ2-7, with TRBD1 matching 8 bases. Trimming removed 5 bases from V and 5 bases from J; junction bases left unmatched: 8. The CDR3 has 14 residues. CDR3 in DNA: TGTGCCAGCAGTCGCAGGGGGCAAGTTGACGAGCAGTACTTC. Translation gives CASSRRGQVDEQYF.

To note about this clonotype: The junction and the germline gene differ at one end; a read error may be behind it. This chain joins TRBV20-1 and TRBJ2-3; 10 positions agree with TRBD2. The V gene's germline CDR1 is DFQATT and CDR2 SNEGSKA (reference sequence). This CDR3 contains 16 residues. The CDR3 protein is CCARPSGRPITDTQYF. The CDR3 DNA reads TGCTGTGCTAGGCCTAGCGGGAGACCTATCACAGATACGCAGTATTTT.

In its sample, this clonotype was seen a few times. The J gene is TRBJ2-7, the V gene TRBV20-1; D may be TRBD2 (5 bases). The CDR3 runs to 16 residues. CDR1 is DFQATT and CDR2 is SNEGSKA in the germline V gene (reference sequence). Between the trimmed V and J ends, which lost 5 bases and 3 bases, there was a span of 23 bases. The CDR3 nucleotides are TGCAGTGCTCTAGCTTCCGGCGGCCAGAGGCACTACGAGCAGTACTTC. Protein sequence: CSALASGGQRHYEQYF.

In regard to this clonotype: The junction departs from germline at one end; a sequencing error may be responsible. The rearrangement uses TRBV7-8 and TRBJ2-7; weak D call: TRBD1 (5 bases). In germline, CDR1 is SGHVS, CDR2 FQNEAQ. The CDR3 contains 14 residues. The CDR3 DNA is TGTGCCAGCAGCAAACAGGACGGAAATTACGAGCAGTACTTT. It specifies CASSKQDGNYEQYF.